These 3 T cell receptor beta chains originate from one sample sequenced in a study of regulatory T cells in long-lasting Graves disease. Stated time point: persistent/refractory GD, antithyroid drugs over 5 years with positive TRAb. RNA extracted from PBMCs served as the sequencing template. Both iRepertoire HTBI primers and Arm-PCR of CDR3 regions were used to build the TCR beta libraries. TCRdb ran MiXCR on the multiplex PCR reads and lists one entry per CDR3 protein. This sample carries roughly 450,000 distinct CDR3 sequences, around 20% of them seen once, and the ten largest clones take 6.5% to 8%. The material sequenced was peripheral blood mononuclear cells (PBMCs), taken when the disease was refractory, from a patient treated with antithyroid drugs. These receptors were collected from a female donor with Graves disease.

Notes on this clonotype: An end of the junction differs from the germline gene, which may be a read error. The J gene is TRBJ2-5, the V gene TRBV11-3, with D possibly matching TRBD1 (5 bases). The CDR3 contains 15 residues. CDR1 is SGHNT, CDR2 YENEEA, per germline. CDR3 coding DNA: TGTGCCAGCAGCTTAGTGGCTGGGGCCCAAGAGGCCCAGTACTTC. This sequence encodes CASSLVAGAQEAQYF.

This clonotype came up many times. J is TRBJ2-7 and V is TRBV2; TRBD2 is a possible D gene (5 bases). The CDR3 totals 13 residues. In germline, CDR1 is SNHLY, CDR2 FYNNEI. V lost 6 bases to trimming and J lost 0 bases, with 9 bases between them. This CDR3 is CASRTGTSYEQYF. The CDR3 nucleotides read TGTGCCAGCAGAACGGGAACCTCCTACGAGCAGTACTTC.

This clonotype was counted ten times or more. The chain uses TRBV2 and TRBJ1-1; TRBD1 matches 7 bases. The V gene end was trimmed by 3 bases and the J gene end by 4 bases; junction bases not matched to a gene: 2. The CDR3 extends over 13 amino acids. From germline, CDR1 is SNHLY and CDR2 FYNNEI. DNA for the CDR3: TGTGCCAGCAGTGACGCAGGGGGCACTGAAGCTTTCTTT. This translates into CASSDAGGTEAFF.